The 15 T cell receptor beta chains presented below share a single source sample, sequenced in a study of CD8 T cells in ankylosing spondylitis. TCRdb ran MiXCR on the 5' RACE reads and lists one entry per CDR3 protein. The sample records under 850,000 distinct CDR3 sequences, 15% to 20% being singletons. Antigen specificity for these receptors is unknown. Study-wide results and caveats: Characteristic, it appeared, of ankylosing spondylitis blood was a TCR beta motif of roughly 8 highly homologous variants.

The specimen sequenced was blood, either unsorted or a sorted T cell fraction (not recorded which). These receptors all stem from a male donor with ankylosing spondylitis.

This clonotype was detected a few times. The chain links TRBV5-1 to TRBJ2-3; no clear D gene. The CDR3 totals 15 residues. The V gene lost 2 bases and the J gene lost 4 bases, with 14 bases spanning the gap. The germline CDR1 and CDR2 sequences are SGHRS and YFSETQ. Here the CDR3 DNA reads TGCGCCAGCAGCTTAGAGGTTAGCTCCGCAGATACGCAGTATTTT. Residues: CASSLEVSSADTQYF. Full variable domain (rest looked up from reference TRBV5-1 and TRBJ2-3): KAGVTQTPRYLIKTRGQQVTLSCSPISGHRSVSWYQQTPGQGLQFLFEYFSETQRNKGNFPGRFSGRQFSNSRSEMNVSTLELGDSALYLCASSLEVSSADTQYFGPGTRLTVL.

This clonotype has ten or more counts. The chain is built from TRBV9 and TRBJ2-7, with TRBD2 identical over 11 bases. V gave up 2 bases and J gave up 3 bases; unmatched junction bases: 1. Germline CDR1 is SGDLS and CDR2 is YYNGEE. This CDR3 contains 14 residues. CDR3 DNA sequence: TGTGCCAGCAGCGTTGGGACTAGCGGCTACGAGCAGTACTTC. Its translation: CASSVGTSGYEQYF. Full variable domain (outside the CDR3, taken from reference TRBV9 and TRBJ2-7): DSGVTQTPKHLITATGQRVTLRCSPRSGDLSVYWYQQSLDQGLQFLIQYYNGEERAKGNILERFSAQQFPDLHSELNLSSLELGDSALYFCASSVGTSGYEQYFGPGTRLTVT.

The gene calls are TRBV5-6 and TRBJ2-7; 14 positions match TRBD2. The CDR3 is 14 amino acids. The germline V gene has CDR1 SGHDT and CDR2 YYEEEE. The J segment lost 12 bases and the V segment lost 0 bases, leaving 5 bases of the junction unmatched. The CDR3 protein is CASSLAQTSGRVYF. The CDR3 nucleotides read TGTGCCAGCAGCTTGGCGCAGACTAGCGGGAGGGTGTACTTC.

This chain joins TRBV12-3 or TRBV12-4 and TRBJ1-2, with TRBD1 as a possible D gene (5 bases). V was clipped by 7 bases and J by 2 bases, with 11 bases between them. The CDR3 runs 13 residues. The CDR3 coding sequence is TGTGCCAGCACCCAGGGACGGAACTATGGCTACACCTTC. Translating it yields CASTQGRNYGYTF.

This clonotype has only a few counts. The CDR3 region is CASRAGTGSLYF. The CDR3 nucleotides read TGTGCCAGCAGAGCCGGAACAGGCTCTCTTTACTTC. The chain links TRBV27 to TRBJ2-4; a weak D match, TRBD1 (5 bases). The ends were cut back, 6 bases at V and 16 bases at J, with 19 bases in the middle. Germline CDR1 and CDR2: MNHEY and SMNVEV (reference sequence). This CDR3 is 12 amino acids long.

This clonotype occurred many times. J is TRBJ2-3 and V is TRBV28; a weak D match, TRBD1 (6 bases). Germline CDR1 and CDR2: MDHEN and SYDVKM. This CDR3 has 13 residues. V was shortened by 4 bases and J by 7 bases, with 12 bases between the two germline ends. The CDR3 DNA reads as TGTGCCAGCAGTTGGGCAGGGGATTATACGCAGTATTTT. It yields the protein CASSWAGDYTQYF.

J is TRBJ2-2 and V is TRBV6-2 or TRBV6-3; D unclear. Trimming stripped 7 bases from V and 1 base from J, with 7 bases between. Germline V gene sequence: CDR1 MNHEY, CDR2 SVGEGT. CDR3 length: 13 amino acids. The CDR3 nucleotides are TGTGCCAGCACCATTCAGAACACCGGGGAGCTGTTTTTT. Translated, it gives CASTIQNTGELFF.

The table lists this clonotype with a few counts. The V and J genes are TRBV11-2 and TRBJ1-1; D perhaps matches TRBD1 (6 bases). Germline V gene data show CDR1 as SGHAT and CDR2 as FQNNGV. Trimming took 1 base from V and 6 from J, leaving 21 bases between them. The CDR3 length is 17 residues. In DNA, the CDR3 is TGTGCCAGCAGCTTAGGTCTTGCACAGGGCGGCGTTGCTGAAGCTTTCTTT. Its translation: CASSLGLAQGGVAEAFF.

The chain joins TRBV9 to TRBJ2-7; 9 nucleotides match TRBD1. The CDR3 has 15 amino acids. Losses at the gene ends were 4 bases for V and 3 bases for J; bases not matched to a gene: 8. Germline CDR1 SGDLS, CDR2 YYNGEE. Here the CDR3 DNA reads TGTGCCAGCAGCAAGACGGACAGGGGCGACTACGAGCAGTACTTC. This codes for CASSKTDRGDYEQYF.

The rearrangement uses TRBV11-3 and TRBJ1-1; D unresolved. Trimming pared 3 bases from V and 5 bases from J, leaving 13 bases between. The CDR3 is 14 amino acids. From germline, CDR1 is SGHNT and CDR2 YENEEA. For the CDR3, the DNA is TGTGCCAGCAGCTTGTGGGGTGATAGGACTGAAGCTTTCTTT. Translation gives CASSLWGDRTEAFF.

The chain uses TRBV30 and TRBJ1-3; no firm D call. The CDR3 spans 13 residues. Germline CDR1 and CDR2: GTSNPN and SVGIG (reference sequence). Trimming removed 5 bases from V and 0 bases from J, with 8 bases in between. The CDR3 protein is CAWFHSSGNTIYF. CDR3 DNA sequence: TGTGCCTGGTTTCATAGCTCTGGAAACACCATATATTTT.

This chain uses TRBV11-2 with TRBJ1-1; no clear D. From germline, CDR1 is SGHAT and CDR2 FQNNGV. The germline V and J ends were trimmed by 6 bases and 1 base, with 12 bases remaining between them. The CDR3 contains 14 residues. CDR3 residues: CASRPHSRNTEAFF. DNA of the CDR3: TGTGCCAGCAGACCCCATTCAAGGAACACTGAAGCTTTCTTT.

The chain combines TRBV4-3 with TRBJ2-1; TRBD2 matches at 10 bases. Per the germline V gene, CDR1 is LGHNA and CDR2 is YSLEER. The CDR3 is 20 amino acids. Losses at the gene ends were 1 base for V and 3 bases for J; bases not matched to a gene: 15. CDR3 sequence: CASSQGKRLAGAKGYNEQFF. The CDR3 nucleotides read TGCGCCAGCAGCCAAGGGAAGCGTCTAGCGGGAGCAAAGGGCTACAATGAGCAGTTCTTC.

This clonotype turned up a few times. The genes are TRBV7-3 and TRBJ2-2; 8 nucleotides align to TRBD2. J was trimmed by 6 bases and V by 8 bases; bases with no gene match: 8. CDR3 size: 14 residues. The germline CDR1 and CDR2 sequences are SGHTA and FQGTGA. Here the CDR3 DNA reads TGTGCCAGCGTCAACCGGGGGGGGTCCGGGGAGCTGTTTTTT. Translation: CASVNRGGSGELFF.

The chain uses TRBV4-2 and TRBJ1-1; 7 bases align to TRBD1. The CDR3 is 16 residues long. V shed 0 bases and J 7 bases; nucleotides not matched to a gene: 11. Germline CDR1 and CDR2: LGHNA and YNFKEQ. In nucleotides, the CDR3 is TGTGCCAGCAGCCAAGAGGTTATCGGGGCAGGGGGTGAAGCTTTCTTT. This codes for CASSQEVIGAGGEAFF.